The present TCR beta chain was sequenced within a study of control samples from healthy donors and cancer patients. Some clones are missing from TCRdb's copy, which holds only in-frame ones; the method was immunoSEQ multiplex PCR. The sample contains tens of thousands of clones, 85% to 95% of which appear only once. The sample holds a few counts of this clone. This CDR3 contains 15 residues. V was pared by 5 bases and J by 5 bases, with 18 bases between. Germline V gene lookup returns CDR1 MDHEN and CDR2 SYDVKM. The sample was blood. The TCR was taken from a man aged 25-45 years in good health. J is TRBJ1-1 and V is TRBV28; D possibly corresponds to TRBD1 (5 bases). The CDR3 DNA follows: TGTGCCAGCAGTAAGGGGCGGGCGTCAGGGACTGAAGCTTTCTTT. Translation gives CASSKGRASGTEAFF. Drawing the rest from reference TRBV28 and TRBJ1-1, the complete variable domain is DVKVTQSSRYLVKRTGEKVFLECVQDMDHENMFWYRQDPGLGLRLIYFSYDVKMKEKGDIPEGYSVSREKKERFSLILESASTNQTSMYLCASSKGRASGTEAFFGQGTRLTVV.